This T cell receptor (beta chain) was sequenced in a study of blood T cell repertoires in COVID-19. At the level of the study: Sites in the United States, Italy and Spain provided acute and convalescent COVID-19 samples. PBMCs, B-cell-depleted T cells, or T cells provided the cDNA or gDNA that made up the material.

The CDR3 length is 16 residues. The germline V and J ends were trimmed by 3 bases and 4 bases, with 15 bases remaining between them. The germline CDR1 and CDR2 sequences are KGHDR and SFDVKD. Original analysis: The assay estimated nucleated cells by amplifying reference gene primers. TCRdb's copy holds only in-frame clones and misses some; the assay was immunoSEQ multiplex PCR. V and J calls and clone size come straight from that table; D and trimming were deduced from the DNA. Found here are about 190,000 clones, around nine tenths of them singletons; the top ten hold 0.85% to 0.95%. The chain is built from TRBV24-1 and TRBJ1-5; D might be TRBD1 (6 bases). This receptor was identified in a woman between 18 and 29 years old who had recovered from COVID-19. Sequencing was done on a sample of peripheral blood. The CDR3 sequence: CATSDNRAHANQPQHF. Here the CDR3 DNA reads TGTGCCACCAGTGATAACAGGGCACACGCAAATCAGCCCCAGCATTTT.